This passage covers 19 T cell receptor beta chains from one sample sequenced in a study of blood T cell repertoires in COVID-19. The method was immunoSEQ multiplex PCR; TCRdb's version includes in-frame clones alone and lacks a portion of them. The data contain 350,000 or so clones, around 87% of them singletons. The sample consisted of peripheral blood. These TCRs come from a man aged 18 to 29 with active or convalescent COVID-19.

CDR3 coding DNA: TGTGCCAGCAGTTATCCCGGGGAAGGAAACACCATATATTTT. This translates into CASSYPGEGNTIYF. The chain employs TRBV6-5 and TRBJ1-3; D call uncertain. CDR3 length: 14 residues. Trimming removed 3 bases from V and 4 bases from J, with 10 bases in between. CDR1 MNHEY and CDR2 SVGAGI come from the germline V gene.

This clone has just a few counts. The J gene is TRBJ2-4, the V gene TRBV7-3; weak D call: TRBD2 (5 bases). CDR1 and CDR2 from the germline V gene are SGHTA and FQGTGA. Trimming stripped 3 bases from V and 7 bases from J, with 10 bases between. CDR3 length: 13 residues. The CDR3 protein is CASSFRGLNIQYF. The CDR3 nucleotides read TGTGCCAGCAGCTTCCGAGGGTTGAACATTCAGTACTTC.

The chain has TRBV7-2 and TRBJ1-5; the match to TRBD1 covers 9 bases. CDR3 length: 15 amino acids. Germline V gene sequence: CDR1 SGHTA, CDR2 FQGNSA. The V gene end was trimmed by 5 bases and the J gene end by 7 bases; junction bases not matched to a gene: 9. The CDR3: CASSRRTGEEQPQHF. CDR3 nucleotides: TGTGCCAGCAGCCGGCGGACAGGGGAAGAGCAGCCCCAGCATTTT. The variable domain in full, completed from reference TRBV7-2 and TRBJ1-5, reads GAGVSQSPSNKVTEKGKDVELRCDPISGHTALYWYRQSLGQGLEFLIYFQGNSAPDKSGLPSDRFSAERTGGSVSTLTIQRTQQEDSAVYLCASSRRTGEEQPQHFGDGTRLSIL.

CDR3 in DNA: TGCGCCAGCAGCCTATTACGGGAAAAACTGTTTTTT. Protein product: CASSLLREKLFF. The chain carries TRBV4-1 and TRBJ1-4; D gene uncertain. Per germline, CDR1 MGHRA and CDR2 YSYEKL. The ends were cut back, 4 bases at V and 8 bases at J, with 8 bases in the middle. The CDR3 runs to 12 residues.

The chain uses TRBV3-1 (or the pseudogene TRBV3-2) and TRBJ1-1; D remains ambiguous. This CDR3 is 14 amino acids long. Germline-derived CDR1 and CDR2 are LGHDT and YNNKEL (reference sequence). The germline V and J ends were trimmed by 2 bases and 3 bases, with 10 bases remaining between them. CDR3 sequence reads: CASSQSGEHTEAFF. The CDR3 DNA follows: TGTGCCAGCAGCCAATCCGGGGAGCACACTGAAGCTTTCTTT.

The chain has TRBV7-9 and TRBJ1-2, with 10 bases fitting TRBD1. The CDR3 has 13 residues. The V and J ends lost 4 bases and 6 bases, in that order; junction bases with no gene match: 2. The germline V gene has CDR1 SEHNR and CDR2 FQNEAQ (reference sequence). The chain's CDR3 is CASSSTGGHGYTF. The CDR3 DNA reads TGTGCCAGCAGCTCGACAGGGGGCCATGGCTACACCTTC.

This CDR3 reads CSVTGTALTETQYF. Written as DNA, the CDR3 is TGCAGCGTTACCGGGACAGCCTTGACAGAGACCCAGTACTTC. The rearrangement joins TRBV29-1 to TRBJ2-5, with TRBD1 matching 7 bases. V lost 5 bases and J lost 4; bases outside the gene matches: 10. The CDR3 is 14 amino acids. Germline V gene data show CDR1 as SQVTM and CDR2 as ANQGSEA.

This chain links TRBV7-3 with TRBJ1-1; 8 bases match TRBD1. The V and J ends lost 4 bases and 3 bases, in that order; junction bases with no gene match: 4. The CDR3 is 14 amino acids. The germline V gene has CDR1 SGHTA and CDR2 FQGTGA. The CDR3, as DNA: TGTGCCAGCAGCTCTCAGGGGGCAGACACTGAAGCTTTCTTT. Amino acids: CASSSQGADTEAFF.

This clone was seen only once. V gene TRBV19 combines with J gene TRBJ1-1, with TRBD1 identical over 8 bases. Germline V gene data show CDR1 as LNHDA and CDR2 as SQIVND (reference sequence). The J segment lost 6 bases and the V segment lost 8 bases, leaving 5 bases of the junction unmatched. This CDR3 comprises 12 residues. CDR3 bases: TGTGCCAGTCGGACAGGGACCTCTGAAGCTTTCTTT. Amino acids: CASRTGTSEAFF.

This clone was picked up one time. V and J are TRBV3-1 (or the pseudogene TRBV3-2) and TRBJ2-5; 14 bases are shared with TRBD2. The CDR3 extends over 19 amino acids. Germline loops: CDR1 LGHDT, CDR2 YNNKEL (reference sequence). V was pared by 0 bases and J by 5 bases, with 11 bases of the junction left unmatched. The CDR3 bases are TGTGCCAGCAGCCAAGAAACAGGACTAGCGGGAGGCCTCAAGGAGACCCAGTACTTC. Translating gives CASSQETGLAGGLKETQYF.

In DNA form, the CDR3 reads TGTGCCAGCACTCCAACTAATGAAAAACTGTTTTTT. Its translation is CASTPTNEKLFF. The gene calls are TRBV2 and TRBJ1-4; D gene unclear. V shed 7 bases and J shed 0 bases, with 3 bases lying between them. The CDR3 sequence is 12 residues long. CDR1 and CDR2 from the germline V gene are SNHLY and FYNNEI.

V and J are TRBV4-3 and TRBJ1-5; no reliable D call. V was cut by 0 bases and J by 4 bases, with 4 bases left in between. CDR1 is LGHNA, CDR2 YSLEER, per germline. There are 13 residues in the CDR3. The CDR3 nucleotides are TGCGCCAGCAGCCAAGATTCAAATCAGCCCCAGCATTTT. Protein product: CASSQDSNQPQHF.

The V call is TRBV15, the J call TRBJ1-3; no clear D. Germline V gene lookup returns CDR1 LNHNV and CDR2 YYDKDF (reference sequence). The ends were cut back, 0 bases at V and 3 bases at J, with 6 bases in the middle. The CDR3 runs to 14 residues. CDR3 region: CATSRETFGNTIYF. The CDR3 DNA sequence: TGTGCCACCAGCAGAGAAACATTTGGAAACACCATATATTTT.

This chain links TRBV19 with TRBJ2-2; 8 nucleotides match TRBD1. The CDR3 totals 15 residues. Germline CDR1 is LNHDA and CDR2 is SQIVND (reference sequence). Trimming took 6 bases from V and 5 from J; bases not matched to a gene: 8. CDR3 sequence (DNA): TGTGCCAGTAGACCGGACAGGGCGGGAACCGGGGAGCTGTTTTTT. It is translated as CASRPDRAGTGELFF.

The rearrangement links TRBV24-1 to TRBJ1-2; D may be TRBD1 (6 bases). Germline-derived CDR1 and CDR2 are KGHDR and SFDVKD. The V end was cut by 4 bases, the J end by 7 bases, with 15 bases between. The CDR3 runs to 14 residues. DNA of the CDR3: TGTGCCACCAGTGACCCCACAGGGAGTACTGGCTACACCTTC. Translation: CATSDPTGSTGYTF.

This chain connects TRBV29-1 to TRBJ2-1; D remains unclear. The CDR3 has 15 residues. Trimming stripped 5 bases from V and 12 bases from J, with 26 bases between. Germline V gives CDR1 SQVTM, CDR2 ANQGSEA. As DNA, the CDR3 is TGCAGCGTTCAACGAGAAGCCGCCAGCCCTTCTAGGCAGTTCTTC. This sequence encodes CSVQREAASPSRQFF.

The CDR3 sequence is CASQAGSSLNEQFF. In DNA, the CDR3 is TGTGCCAGTCAGGCGGGCAGCTCTTTGAATGAGCAGTTCTTC. This chain links TRBV27 with TRBJ2-1; tentatively, D is TRBD2 (5 bases). V was trimmed by 9 bases and J by 7 bases, leaving 19 bases between them. Germline V lookup: CDR1 MNHEY, CDR2 SMNVEV (reference sequence). The CDR3 length is 14 residues.

The chain has TRBV15 and TRBJ1-4; TRBD1 matches 7 bases. CDR3 length equals 15 residues. V trimming: 1 base; J trimming: 7 bases; junction bases outside the gene matches: 6. Germline V gene lookup returns CDR1 LNHNV and CDR2 YYDKDF (reference sequence). The CDR3 reads CATSRVGTASEKLFF. The CDR3 DNA follows: TGTGCCACCAGCAGAGTGGGGACAGCCTCTGAAAAACTGTTTTTT.

The chain joins TRBV28 to TRBJ1-2; 7 nucleotides match TRBD1. This CDR3 is built from 17 residues. Germline assignment: CDR1 MDHEN and CDR2 SYDVKM. V lost 2 bases and J lost 6; bases outside the gene matches: 15. CDR3 residues: CASSLAQPLAGGNGYTF. The CDR3 nucleotides read TGTGCCAGCAGTTTAGCCCAACCCCTGGCAGGGGGAAATGGCTACACCTTC.